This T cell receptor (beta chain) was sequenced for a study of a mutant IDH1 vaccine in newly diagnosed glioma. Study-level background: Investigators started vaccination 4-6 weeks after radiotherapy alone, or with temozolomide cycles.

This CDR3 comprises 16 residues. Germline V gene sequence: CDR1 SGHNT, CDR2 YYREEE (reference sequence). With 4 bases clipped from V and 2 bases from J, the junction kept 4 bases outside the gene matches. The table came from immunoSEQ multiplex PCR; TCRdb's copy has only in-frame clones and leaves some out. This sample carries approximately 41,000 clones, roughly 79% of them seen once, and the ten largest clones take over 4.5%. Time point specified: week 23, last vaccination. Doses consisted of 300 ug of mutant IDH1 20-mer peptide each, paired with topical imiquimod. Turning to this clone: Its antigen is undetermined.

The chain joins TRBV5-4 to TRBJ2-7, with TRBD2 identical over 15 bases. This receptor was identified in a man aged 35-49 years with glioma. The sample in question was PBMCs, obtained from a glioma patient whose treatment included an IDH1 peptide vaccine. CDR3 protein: CASSAGLAGGTYEQYF. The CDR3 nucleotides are TGTGCCAGCAGCGCGGGACTAGCGGGAGGCACCTACGAGCAGTACTTC.